What follows are 30 T cell receptor beta chains derived from one specimen sequenced in a study of blood T cell repertoires in COVID-19. TCRdb's copy holds only in-frame clones and misses some; the assay was immunoSEQ multiplex PCR. Of about 94,000 clones listed, around 87% are singletons. The sample taken for sequencing was peripheral blood. Receptors originate from a human donor with acute or convalescent COVID-19. The donor label of this sample is uncertain.

The rearrangement joins TRBV7-9 to TRBJ1-2; 10 bases fit TRBD1. CDR1 and CDR2 (germline): SEHNR, FQNEAQ (reference sequence). Germline trimming cut 0 bases from V and 7 bases from J; bases unmatched to any gene: 8. CDR3 length: 16 residues. CDR3 in amino acids: CASSLALTGGTRGYTF. The CDR3 DNA reads TGTGCCAGCAGCTTAGCTCTGACAGGGGGCACTCGTGGCTACACCTTC.

This clone was counted only a few times. V gene TRBV10-1 combines with J gene TRBJ1-1; unclear D gene. This CDR3 region has 13 residues. In germline, CDR1 is WNHNN, CDR2 SYGVQD (reference sequence). The V and J ends lost 3 bases and 5 bases respectively, with 10 bases between them. The DNA of the CDR3 is TGCGCCAGCAGTGATCGGGTTCGGACTGAAGCTTTCTTT. Its protein product is CASSDRVRTEAFF.

This clone was seen a few times. The chain couples TRBV7-9 to TRBJ1-1; the D gene is possibly TRBD1 (6 bases). Per germline, CDR1 SEHNR and CDR2 FQNEAQ (reference sequence). The CDR3 loop spans 14 amino acids. With 2 bases removed from V and 1 base from J, the gap between germline ends came to 8 bases. CDR3 coding DNA: TGTGCCAGCAGCTTATCAGGGGCGAACACTGAAGCTTTCTTT. It yields the protein CASSLSGANTEAFF.

V gene TRBV19 combines with J gene TRBJ2-5; 9 bases agree with TRBD1. Germline CDR1 LNHDA, CDR2 SQIVND (reference sequence). The CDR3 is 15 amino acids. J lost 5 bases, V lost 6 bases, and 10 bases had no gene match. For the CDR3, the DNA is TGTGCCAGTAGGGGGACAGGGAGGAAGGTGGAGACCCAGTACTTC. It is translated as CASRGTGRKVETQYF.

The rearrangement links TRBV4-3 to TRBJ2-3, with 10 nucleotides matching TRBD2. V trimming: 4 bases; J trimming: 3 bases; junction bases outside the gene matches: 10. This CDR3 has 17 amino acids. Germline V gives CDR1 LGHNA, CDR2 YSLEER. The CDR3 DNA sequence: TGCGCCAGCAGCCCCCTGGGTGGTAGCGGGGGGACAGATACGCAGTATTTT. The encoded protein is CASSPLGGSGGTDTQYF.

This chain uses TRBV4-1 with TRBJ1-2; no clear D. The CDR3 sequence is 14 residues long. CDR1 is MGHRA and CDR2 is YSYEKL in the germline V gene. Trimming shortened V by 4 bases and J by 2 bases, and 11 bases separated the two germline ends. This CDR3 reads CASSPPQANYGYTF. The CDR3 region has the DNA TGCGCCAGCAGCCCTCCTCAGGCGAACTATGGCTACACCTTC.

This clone was seen more than once but under ten times. This sequence joins TRBV6-5 and TRBJ2-2; TRBD1 matches 8 bases. This CDR3 has 15 amino acids. Germline lookup yields CDR1 MNHEY and CDR2 SVGAGI. The ends lost 2 bases at V and 7 bases at J; junction bases unmatched: 6. CDR3 coding DNA: TGTGCCAGCAGTTACGGGCAGGGGGCGGGCGGGGAGCTGTTTTTT. It codes for CASSYGQGAGGELFF.

The rearrangement links TRBV6-2 or TRBV6-3 to TRBJ2-3; possibly TRBD1 for D (5 bases). Germline V lookup: CDR1 MNHEY, CDR2 SVGEGT. Between the trimmed V and J ends, which lost 0 bases and 2 bases, there was a span of 15 bases. The CDR3 contains 17 residues. The CDR3: CASSYSTQGSATDTQYF. CDR3 DNA: TGTGCCAGCAGTTACTCAACCCAGGGTTCCGCCACAGATACGCAGTATTTT.

J is TRBJ2-3 and V is TRBV5-4, with 11 bases fitting TRBD2. CDR1 and CDR2 from the germline V gene are SGHNT and YYREEE (reference sequence). J lost 3 bases, V lost 2 bases, and 2 bases had no gene match. The CDR3 totals 15 residues. The chain's CDR3 is CASSFSGGATDTQYF. The CDR3 nucleotides are TGTGCCAGCAGCTTTAGCGGGGGGGCAACAGATACGCAGTATTTT.

Worth noting for this clone: Other nucleotide sequences from this sample produce the same CDR3. J is TRBJ2-5 and V is TRBV18; 10 positions match TRBD2. CDR1 is KGHSH, CDR2 LQKENI, per germline. The V gene end was trimmed by 3 bases and the J gene end by 2 bases; junction bases not matched to a gene: 0. This CDR3 spans 14 amino acids. The CDR3 nucleotides are TGTGCCAGCTCACCGACTAGCGGGCAAGAGACCCAGTACTTC. This encodes CASSPTSGQETQYF.

This chain connects TRBV19 to TRBJ2-7, with 8 bases aligning to TRBD2. J lost 4 bases, V lost 3 bases, and 8 bases had no gene match. The length of the CDR3 is 15 residues. CDR1 and CDR2 from the germline V gene are LNHDA and SQIVND (reference sequence). CDR3 region: CASSILSGGGYEQYF. The CDR3 DNA is TGTGCCAGTAGTATTTTGAGCGGGGGAGGGTACGAGCAGTACTTC.

This clone occurred once. This chain links TRBV4-3 with TRBJ2-7, with D possibly TRBD2 on 6 matching bases. CDR1 LGHNA and CDR2 YSLEER come from the germline V gene. V lost 1 base, J lost 7 bases, and 20 bases lay in between. The CDR3 runs 16 residues. The CDR3 sequence: CASSQGRAGGGPEQYF. CDR3 DNA sequence: TGCGCCAGCAGCCAAGGAAGGGCCGGGGGTGGGCCTGAGCAGTACTTC.

This chain links TRBV28 with TRBJ1-5; D remains unclear. Per germline, CDR1 MDHEN and CDR2 SYDVKM. The CDR3 is 12 residues long. Here the CDR3 reads CAHRGSNQPQHF. The CDR3 coding sequence is TGTGCGCACCGGGGAAGCAATCAGCCCCAGCATTTT.

CDR3 sequence reads: CASSPLAEHQGREDGYTF. The DNA of the CDR3 is TGTGCCAGCTCACCCTTAGCTGAACACCAGGGGAGAGAGGATGGCTACACCTTC. This rearrangement joins TRBV18 to TRBJ1-2; D is perhaps TRBD1 (6 bases). Germline V gives CDR1 KGHSH, CDR2 LQKENI. V dropped 3 bases and J dropped 6 bases, with 26 bases sitting between them. The CDR3 spans 18 residues.

The V call is TRBV7-8, the J call TRBJ1-6, with 7 nucleotides matching TRBD1. The CDR3 has 15 residues. With V trimmed by 5 bases and J by 7 bases, 8 bases remained unmatched. Germline V CDR1 and CDR2: SGHVS, FQNEAQ. CDR3 sequence reads: CASSQLTGSNSPLHF. The CDR3 DNA follows: TGTGCCAGCAGCCAGCTGACAGGGTCCAATTCACCCCTCCACTTT.

In the case of this clone: The sample has other DNA sequences that encode this CDR3 too. The chain employs TRBV30 and TRBJ2-5; possible D gene TRBD2, 5 bases. Germline V gives CDR1 GTSNPN, CDR2 SVGIG (reference sequence). Deletions cut 2 bases from V and 1 base from J, with 5 bases between. The CDR3 length is 12 residues. As DNA, the CDR3 is TGTGCCTGGAGTCGGGGCCAAGAGACCCAGTACTTC. Residues: CAWSRGQETQYF. The full variable domain, its missing parts supplied by reference TRBV30 and TRBJ2-5, is SQTIHQWPATLVQPVGSPLSLECTVEGTSNPNLYWYRQAAGRGLQLLFYSVGIGQISSEVPQNLSASRPQDRQFILSSKKLLLSDSGFYLCAWSRGQETQYFGPGTRLLVL.

This chain joins TRBV5-1 and TRBJ2-7; no clear D. This CDR3 spans 14 amino acids. Germline-derived CDR1 and CDR2 are SGHRS and YFSETQ. The ends were cut back, 0 bases at V and 2 bases at J, with 9 bases in the middle. CDR3 sequence reads: CASSLETQTYEQYF. The CDR3 bases are TGCGCCAGCAGCTTGGAAACACAGACCTACGAGCAGTACTTC.

The genes are TRBV12-5 and TRBJ1-2; 9 bases are shared with TRBD1. The CDR3 loop spans 17 amino acids. Germline assignment: CDR1 LGHNT and CDR2 FRNRAP. V dropped 1 base and J dropped 3; count of bases not matched to a gene: 9. The CDR3 loop is CASGLATLGQGHYGYTF. The CDR3 DNA reads TGTGCTAGTGGTTTGGCCACCCTGGGACAGGGACACTATGGCTACACCTTC.

This chain uses TRBV28 with TRBJ1-5; TRBD1 might be the D (5 bases). Germline CDR1 and CDR2: MDHEN and SYDVKM. The CDR3 totals 13 residues. Between the trimmed V and J ends, which lost 2 bases and 6 bases, there was a span of 8 bases. The CDR3 DNA reads TGTGCCAGCAGTTTACCGGGGGTTCAGCCCCAGCATTTT. Residues: CASSLPGVQPQHF.

CDR3 sequence reads: CASSFFPGEGTEAFF. As DNA, the CDR3 is TGTGCCAGCAGCTTTTTCCCGGGGGAGGGCACTGAAGCTTTCTTT. The chain employs TRBV11-3 and TRBJ1-1; the D gene is possibly TRBD1 (5 bases). The CDR3 spans 15 residues. With 3 bases removed from V and 4 bases from J, the gap between germline ends came to 15 bases. Germline V gives CDR1 SGHNT, CDR2 YENEEA.

The chain combines TRBV12-3 or TRBV12-4 with TRBJ1-2; a weak D match, TRBD1 (5 bases). V was trimmed by 6 bases and J by 4 bases, leaving 12 bases between them. The CDR3 consists of 13 residues. The CDR3 region is CASSPGSSYGYTF. In DNA form, the CDR3 reads TGTGCCAGCAGCCCAGGGTCCAGCTATGGCTACACCTTC.

The chain has TRBV6-2 or TRBV6-3 and TRBJ2-2; 7 nucleotides match TRBD1. J lost 8 bases, V lost 5 bases, and 8 bases had no gene match. Germline assignment: CDR1 MNHEY and CDR2 SVGEGT. The CDR3 consists of 14 residues. The CDR3 sequence is CASSLPTGRGELFF. CDR3 coding DNA: TGTGCCAGCAGTCTTCCGACAGGGCGGGGGGAGCTGTTTTTT.

This chain joins TRBV2 and TRBJ1-2, with D possibly matching TRBD1 (6 bases). V lost 1 base and J lost 6, with 15 bases in between. This CDR3 is 15 amino acids long. Germline-derived CDR1 and CDR2 are SNHLY and FYNNEI. CDR3 amino acids: CASSEEEGGVNGYTF. The CDR3 DNA reads TGTGCCAGCAGTGAAGAGGAGGGGGGGGTGAATGGCTACACCTTC. The full variable domain, with the rest looked up from reference TRBV2 and TRBJ1-2, is EPEVTQTPSHQVTQMGQEVILRCVPISNHLYFYWYRQILGQKVEFLVSFYNNEISEKSEIFDDQFSVERPDGSNFTLKIRSTKLEDSAMYFCASSEEEGGVNGYTFGSGTRLTVV.

The chain recombines TRBV28 with TRBJ2-6; D is ambiguous. V lost 5 bases, J lost 0 bases, and 17 bases lay in between. CDR1 and CDR2 (germline): MDHEN, SYDVKM. The CDR3 has 18 residues. CDR3 sequence reads: CASSPQLIRLSGANVLTF. CDR3 bases: TGTGCCAGCAGTCCGCAACTTATTCGCCTCTCTGGGGCCAACGTCCTGACTTTC.

This sequence joins TRBV4-1 and TRBJ1-4; 7 bases line up with TRBD1. CDR3 length: 14 residues. The junction had 2 bases not matched to a gene; V was cut back by 4 bases and J by 3 bases. Germline V lookup: CDR1 MGHRA, CDR2 YSYEKL. The CDR3 nucleotides read TGCGCCAGCAGCCCCGGGACAGCTAATGAAAAACTGTTTTTT. Its protein is CASSPGTANEKLFF.

V usage is TRBV3-1 (or the pseudogene TRBV3-2) and J usage is TRBJ2-3, with TRBD2 identical over 7 bases. Germline V lookup: CDR1 LGHDT, CDR2 YNNKEL (reference sequence). J lost 2 bases, V lost 4 bases, and 12 bases had no gene match. The CDR3 is made up of 17 amino acids. The CDR3 reads CASSPAGERGLTDTQYF. CDR3 nucleotides: TGTGCCAGCAGCCCAGCCGGGGAGCGGGGACTCACAGATACGCAGTATTTT.

V gene TRBV7-6 combines with J gene TRBJ2-1; no firm D call. Germline CDR1 reads SGHVS; CDR2 reads FNYEAQ. Trimming cost V 3 bases and J 6 bases, with 9 bases left between them. The CDR3 is 13 amino acids. The chain's CDR3 is CASSFDIFNEQFF. The CDR3 DNA reads TGTGCCAGCAGCTTCGACATCTTCAATGAGCAGTTCTTC.

The rearrangement joins TRBV24-1 to TRBJ2-1, with TRBD2 identical over 9 bases. Germline loops: CDR1 KGHDR, CDR2 SFDVKD. The CDR3 extends over 19 amino acids. Losses at the gene ends were 4 bases for V and 4 bases for J; bases not matched to a gene: 16. This CDR3 reads CATSEPGLAELGAYNEQFF. In DNA form, the CDR3 reads TGTGCCACCAGTGAACCGGGACTAGCTGAGCTGGGGGCTTACAATGAGCAGTTCTTC.

The J gene is TRBJ2-5, the V gene TRBV29-1; maybe TRBD1 (5 bases). The CDR3 has 13 amino acids. The germline gives CDR1 SQVTM, CDR2 ANQGSEA. Trimming removed 8 bases from V and 6 bases from J, with 19 bases in between. CDR3 sequence: CSSLGQGGQTQYF. The CDR3 nucleotides are TGCAGCTCCTTGGGGCAGGGCGGACAGACCCAGTACTTC.

The V gene is TRBV3-1 (or the pseudogene TRBV3-2), the J gene TRBJ1-1, with TRBD1 matching 9 bases. Trimming cost V 4 bases and J 1 base; bases outside gene matches: 4. The CDR3 has 15 residues. Germline V gene data show CDR1 as LGHDT and CDR2 as YNNKEL (reference sequence). CDR3 nucleotide sequence: TGTGCCAGCAGCCCCTGGGACAGGGCGAACACTGAAGCTTTCTTT. Amino acids: CASSPWDRANTEAFF.